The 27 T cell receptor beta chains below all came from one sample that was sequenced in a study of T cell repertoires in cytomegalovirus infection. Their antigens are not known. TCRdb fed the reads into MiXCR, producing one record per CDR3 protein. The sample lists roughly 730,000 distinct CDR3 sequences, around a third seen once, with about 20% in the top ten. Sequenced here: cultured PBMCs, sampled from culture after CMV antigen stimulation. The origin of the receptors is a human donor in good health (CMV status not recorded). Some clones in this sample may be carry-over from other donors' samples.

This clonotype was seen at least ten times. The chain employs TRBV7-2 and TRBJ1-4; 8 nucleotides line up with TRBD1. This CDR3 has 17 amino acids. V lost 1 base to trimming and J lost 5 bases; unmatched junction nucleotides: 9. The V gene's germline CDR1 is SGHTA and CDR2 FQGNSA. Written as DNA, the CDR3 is TGTGCCAGCAGCTTAGATCGAGTGACAGGGGTAAATGAAAAACTGTTTTTT. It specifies CASSLDRVTGVNEKLFF.

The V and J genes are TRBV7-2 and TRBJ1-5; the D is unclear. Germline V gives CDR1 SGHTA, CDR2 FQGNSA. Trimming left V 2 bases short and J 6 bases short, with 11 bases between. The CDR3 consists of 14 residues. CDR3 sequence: CASSLMFGVQPQHF. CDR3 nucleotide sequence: TGTGCCAGCAGCTTAATGTTTGGGGTTCAGCCCCAGCATTTT. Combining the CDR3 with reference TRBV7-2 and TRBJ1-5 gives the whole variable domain GAGVSQSPSNKVTEKGKDVELRCDPISGHTALYWYRQSLGQGLEFLIYFQGNSAPDKSGLPSDRFSAERTGGSVSTLTIQRTQQEDSAVYLCASSLMFGVQPQHFGDGTRLSIL.

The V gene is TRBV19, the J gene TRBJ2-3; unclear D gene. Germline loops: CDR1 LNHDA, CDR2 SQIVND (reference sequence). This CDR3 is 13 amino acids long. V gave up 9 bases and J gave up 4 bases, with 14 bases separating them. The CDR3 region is CASADLGPDTQYF. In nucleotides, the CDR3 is TGTGCCAGCGCCGATCTGGGCCCAGATACGCAGTATTTT.

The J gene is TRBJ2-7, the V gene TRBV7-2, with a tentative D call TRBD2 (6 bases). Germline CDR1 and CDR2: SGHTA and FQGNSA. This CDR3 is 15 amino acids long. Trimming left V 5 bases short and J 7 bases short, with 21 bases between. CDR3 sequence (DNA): TGTGCCAGCAGCCCGATAGCGGTGGGAGCTGGGGAGCAGTACTTC. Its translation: CASSPIAVGAGEQYF.

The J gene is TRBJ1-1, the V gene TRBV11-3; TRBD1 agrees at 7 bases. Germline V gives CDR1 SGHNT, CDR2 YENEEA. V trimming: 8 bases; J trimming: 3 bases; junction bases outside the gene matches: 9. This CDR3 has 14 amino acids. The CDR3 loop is CASSPGTDYTEAFF. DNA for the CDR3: TGTGCCAGCTCCCCCGGGACAGACTACACTGAAGCTTTCTTT.

The CDR3: CASSKIQGAGETQYF. CDR3 nucleotides: TGTGCCAGCAGCAAGATTCAGGGGGCTGGTGAGACCCAGTACTTC. V and J are TRBV12-3 or TRBV12-4 and TRBJ2-5; 8 bases match TRBD1. There are 15 residues in the CDR3. J gave up 5 bases and V 6 bases, and 11 bases lay outside the gene matches.

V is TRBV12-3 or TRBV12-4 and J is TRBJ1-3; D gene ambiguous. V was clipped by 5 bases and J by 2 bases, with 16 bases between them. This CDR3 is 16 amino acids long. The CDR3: CASSPHQDVTGNTIYF. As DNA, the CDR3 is TGTGCCAGCAGTCCACACCAGGACGTAACTGGAAACACCATATATTTT.

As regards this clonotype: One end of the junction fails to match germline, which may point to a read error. CDR3 loop: CASNYIGGTTKQYF. The CDR3 DNA reads TGTGCCAGCAATTACATAGGGGGAACTACGAAGCAGTACTTC. This chain connects TRBV6-5 to TRBJ2-7, with D perhaps TRBD1 (6 bases). The germline CDR1 and CDR2 sequences are MNHEY and SVGAGI. There are 14 residues in the CDR3.

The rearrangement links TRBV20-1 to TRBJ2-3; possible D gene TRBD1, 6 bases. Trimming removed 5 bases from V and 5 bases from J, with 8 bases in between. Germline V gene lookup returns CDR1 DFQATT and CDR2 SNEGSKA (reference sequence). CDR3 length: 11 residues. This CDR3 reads CSAPQGDTQYF. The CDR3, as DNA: TGCAGTGCTCCACAGGGAGATACGCAGTATTTT.

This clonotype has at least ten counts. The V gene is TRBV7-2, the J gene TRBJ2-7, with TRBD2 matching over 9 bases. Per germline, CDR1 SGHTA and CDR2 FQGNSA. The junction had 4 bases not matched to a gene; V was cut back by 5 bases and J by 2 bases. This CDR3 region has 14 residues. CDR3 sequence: CASSLSGGTYEQYF. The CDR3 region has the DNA TGTGCCAGCAGCCTTAGCGGGGGTACCTACGAGCAGTACTTC.

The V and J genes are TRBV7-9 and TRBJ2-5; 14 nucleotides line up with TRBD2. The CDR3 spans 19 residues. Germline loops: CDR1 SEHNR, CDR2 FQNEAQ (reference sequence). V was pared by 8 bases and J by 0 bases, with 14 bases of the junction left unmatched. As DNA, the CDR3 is TGTGCCAGCTCTGGATACCCGGGACTAGCGGGAGCGGACCAAGAGACCCAGTACTTC. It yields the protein CASSGYPGLAGADQETQYF.

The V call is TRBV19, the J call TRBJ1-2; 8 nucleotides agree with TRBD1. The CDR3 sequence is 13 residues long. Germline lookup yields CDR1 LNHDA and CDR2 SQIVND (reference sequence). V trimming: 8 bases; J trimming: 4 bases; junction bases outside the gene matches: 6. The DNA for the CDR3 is TGTGCCAGTCAGACAGGGGTTGGCTATGGCTACACCTTC. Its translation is CASQTGVGYGYTF.

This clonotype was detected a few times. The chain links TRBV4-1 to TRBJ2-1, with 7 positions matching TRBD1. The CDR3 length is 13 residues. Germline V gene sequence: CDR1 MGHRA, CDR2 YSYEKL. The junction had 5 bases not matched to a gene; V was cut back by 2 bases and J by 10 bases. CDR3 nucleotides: TGCGCCAGCAGCCAACGGGACAGTTTGGAGCAGTTCTTC. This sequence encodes CASSQRDSLEQFF.

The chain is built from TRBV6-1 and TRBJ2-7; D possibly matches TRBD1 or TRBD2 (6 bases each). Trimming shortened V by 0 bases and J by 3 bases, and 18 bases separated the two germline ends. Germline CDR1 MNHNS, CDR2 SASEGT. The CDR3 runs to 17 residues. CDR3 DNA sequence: TGTGCCAGCAGTGAAGCGGGGAACCAAGGGGGGTACTACGAGCAGTACTTC. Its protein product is CASSEAGNQGGYYEQYF.

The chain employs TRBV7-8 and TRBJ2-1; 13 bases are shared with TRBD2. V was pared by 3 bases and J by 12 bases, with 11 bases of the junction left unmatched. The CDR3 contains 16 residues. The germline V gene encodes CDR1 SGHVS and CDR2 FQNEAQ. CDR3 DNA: TGTGCCAGCAGCTTCGACAGAATACTAGCGGGAGGGGTGCAGTTCTTC. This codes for CASSFDRILAGGVQFF.

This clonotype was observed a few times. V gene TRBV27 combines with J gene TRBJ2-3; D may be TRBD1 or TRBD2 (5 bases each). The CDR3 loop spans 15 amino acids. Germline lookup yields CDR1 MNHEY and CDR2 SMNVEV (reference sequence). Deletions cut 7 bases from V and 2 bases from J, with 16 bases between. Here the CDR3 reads CASTLYGGNTDTQYF. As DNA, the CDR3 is TGTGCCAGCACCCTATATGGGGGAAACACAGATACGCAGTATTTT.

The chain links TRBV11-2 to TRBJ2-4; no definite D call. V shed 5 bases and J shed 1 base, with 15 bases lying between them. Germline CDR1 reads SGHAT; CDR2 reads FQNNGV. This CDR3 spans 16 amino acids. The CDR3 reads CASSRNVLRAKNIQYF. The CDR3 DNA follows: TGTGCCAGCAGCCGAAACGTGTTAAGGGCCAAAAACATTCAGTACTTC. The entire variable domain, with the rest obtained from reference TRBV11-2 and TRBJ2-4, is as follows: EAGVAQSPRYKIIEKRQSVAFWCNPISGHATLYWYQQILGQGPKLLIQFQNNGVVDDSQLPKDRFSAERLKGVDSTLKIQPAKLEDSAVYLCASSRNVLRAKNIQYFGAGTRLSVL.

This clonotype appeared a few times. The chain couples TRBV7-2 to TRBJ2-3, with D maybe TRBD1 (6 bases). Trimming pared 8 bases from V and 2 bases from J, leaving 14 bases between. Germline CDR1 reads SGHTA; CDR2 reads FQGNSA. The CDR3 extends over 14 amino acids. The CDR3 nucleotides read TGTGCCAGCGCCTCAAGACAGGACACAGATACGCAGTATTTT. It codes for CASASRQDTDTQYF.

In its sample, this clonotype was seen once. The CDR3 region is CASNERTGGPFSEQYF. CDR3 DNA sequence: TGTGCCAGCAACGAGCGCACAGGGGGACCTTTCTCCGAGCAGTACTTC. The chain has TRBV5-6 and TRBJ2-7; TRBD1 matches 8 bases. The germline V gene has CDR1 SGHDT and CDR2 YYEEEE. Losses at the gene ends were 6 bases for V and 6 bases for J; bases not matched to a gene: 17. The CDR3 has 16 amino acids.

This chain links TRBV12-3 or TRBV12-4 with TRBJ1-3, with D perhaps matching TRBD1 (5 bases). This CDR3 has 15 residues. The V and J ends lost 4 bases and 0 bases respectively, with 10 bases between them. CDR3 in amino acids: CASSSSGTSGNTIYF. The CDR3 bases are TGTGCCAGCAGTTCATCCGGGACCTCTGGAAACACCATATATTTT.

CDR3 residues: CSASVRRFTEAFF. The CDR3 coding sequence is TGCAGTGCTAGTGTAAGACGGTTCACTGAAGCTTTCTTT. The V and J genes are TRBV20-1 and TRBJ1-1; no definite D call. The V gene's germline CDR1 is DFQATT and CDR2 SNEGSKA (reference sequence). V lost 3 bases and J lost 4, with 12 bases in between. This CDR3 is 13 amino acids long.

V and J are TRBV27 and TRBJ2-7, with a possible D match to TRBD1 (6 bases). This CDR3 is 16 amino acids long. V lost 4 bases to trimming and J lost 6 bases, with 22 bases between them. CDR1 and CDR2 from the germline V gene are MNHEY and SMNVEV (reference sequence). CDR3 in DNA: TGTGCCAGCAGTTCAACCTCCCGTACTACAGGGTTCGAGCAGTACTTC. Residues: CASSSTSRTTGFEQYF.

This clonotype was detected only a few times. In DNA, the CDR3 is TGTGCCAGCAGTGTCCGTAGCGGAACGTCCACAGATACGCAGTATTTT. Translating it yields CASSVRSGTSTDTQYF. V usage is TRBV6-2 or TRBV6-3 and J usage is TRBJ2-3, with D perhaps matching TRBD2 (6 bases). This CDR3 is built from 16 residues. V was clipped by 5 bases and J by 2 bases, with 17 bases between them. Germline lookup yields CDR1 MNHEY and CDR2 SVGEGT.

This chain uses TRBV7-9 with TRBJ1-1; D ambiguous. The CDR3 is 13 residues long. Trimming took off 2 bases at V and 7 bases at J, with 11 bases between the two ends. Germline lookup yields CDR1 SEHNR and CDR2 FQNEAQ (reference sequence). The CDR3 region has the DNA TGTGCCAGCAGCTTATCTTTGGGGAGTGAAGCTTTCTTT. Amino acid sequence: CASSLSLGSEAFF.

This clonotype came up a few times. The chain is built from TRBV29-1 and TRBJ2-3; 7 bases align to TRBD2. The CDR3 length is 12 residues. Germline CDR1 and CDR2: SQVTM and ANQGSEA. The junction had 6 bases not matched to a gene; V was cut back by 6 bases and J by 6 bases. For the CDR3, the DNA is TGCAGCGTGGTATCGGGGGGTGATACGCAGTATTTT. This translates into CSVVSGGDTQYF.

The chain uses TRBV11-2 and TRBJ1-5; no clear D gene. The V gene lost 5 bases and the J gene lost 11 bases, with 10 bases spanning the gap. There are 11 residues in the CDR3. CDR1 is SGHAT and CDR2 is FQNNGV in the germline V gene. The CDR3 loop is CASSPRFAQHF. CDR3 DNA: TGTGCCAGCAGCCCGCGTTTTGCCCAGCATTTT.

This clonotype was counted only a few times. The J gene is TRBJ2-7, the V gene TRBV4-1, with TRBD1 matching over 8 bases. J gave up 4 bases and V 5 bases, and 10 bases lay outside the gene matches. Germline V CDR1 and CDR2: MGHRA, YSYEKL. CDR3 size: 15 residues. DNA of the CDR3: TGCGCCAGCAGCGAACTATTGACAGGGGATTACGAGCAGTACTTC. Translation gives CASSELLTGDYEQYF.